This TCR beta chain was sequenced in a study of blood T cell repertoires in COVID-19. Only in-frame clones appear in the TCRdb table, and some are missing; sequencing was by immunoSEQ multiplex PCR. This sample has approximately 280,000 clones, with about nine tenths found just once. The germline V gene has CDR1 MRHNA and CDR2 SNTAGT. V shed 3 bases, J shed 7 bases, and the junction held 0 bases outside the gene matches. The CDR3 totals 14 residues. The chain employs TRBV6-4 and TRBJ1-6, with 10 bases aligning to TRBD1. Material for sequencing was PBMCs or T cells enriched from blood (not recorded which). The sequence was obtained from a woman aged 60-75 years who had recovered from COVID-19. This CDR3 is CASSEDRGNSPLHF. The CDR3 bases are TGTGCCAGCAGTGAGGACAGGGGGAATTCACCCCTCCACTTT.